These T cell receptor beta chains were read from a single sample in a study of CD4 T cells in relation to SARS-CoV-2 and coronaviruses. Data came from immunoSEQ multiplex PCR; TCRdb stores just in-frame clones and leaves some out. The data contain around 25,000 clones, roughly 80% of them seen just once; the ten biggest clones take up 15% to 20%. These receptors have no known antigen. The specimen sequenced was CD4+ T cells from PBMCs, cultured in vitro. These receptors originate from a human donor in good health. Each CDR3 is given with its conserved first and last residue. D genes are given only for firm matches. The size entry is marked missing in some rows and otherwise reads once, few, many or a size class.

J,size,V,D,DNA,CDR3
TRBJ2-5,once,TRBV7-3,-,TGTGCCAGCAGCTTAAAGGTTGGGGGACCCTCGGAGACCCAGTACTTC,CASSLKVGGPSETQYF
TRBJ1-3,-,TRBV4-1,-,TGCGCCAGCAGTCCTTTGGGCCTCTCTGGAAACACCATATATTTT,CASSPLGLSGNTIYF
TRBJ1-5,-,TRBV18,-,TGTGCCAGCTCACCAGAGGCCTCGGATCAGCCCCAGCATTTT,CASSPEASDQPQHF
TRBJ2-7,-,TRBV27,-,TGTGCCAGCAGGGGACAACTGCAATCCTACGAGCAGTACTTC,CASRGQLQSYEQYF
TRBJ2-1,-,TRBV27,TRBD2,TGTGCCAGCAGTAAGGGACTAGCGGGAGTAGGCGAGCAGTTCTTC,CASSKGLAGVGEQFF
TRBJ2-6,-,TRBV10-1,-,TGCGCCAGCACCCCGGGACATGTGAGCTCTGGGGCCAACGTCCTGACTTTC,CASTPGHVSSGANVLTF
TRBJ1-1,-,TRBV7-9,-,TGTGCCAGCAGCTTACTACCGAACACTGAAGCTTTCTTT,CASSLLPNTEAFF
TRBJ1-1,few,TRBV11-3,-,TGTGCCAGCAGCCGGGGGGGAAGCACTGAAGCTTTCTTT,CASSRGGSTEAFF
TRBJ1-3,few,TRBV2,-,TGTGCCAGCAGTGAAGGGGAAGGAAACACCATATATTTT,CASSEGEGNTIYF
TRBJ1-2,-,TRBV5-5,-,TGTGCCAGCAGCTTCGACAGCTATGGCTACACCTTC,CASSFDSYGYTF
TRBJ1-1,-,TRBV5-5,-,TGTGCCAGCAGCGGGAGGGACGGCAACACTGAAGCTTTCTTT,CASSGRDGNTEAFF
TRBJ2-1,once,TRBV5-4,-,TGTGCCAGCAGCTTGGGGTCAGGGGACGGCAATGAGCAGTTCTTC,CASSLGSGDGNEQFF
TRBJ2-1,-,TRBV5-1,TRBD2,TGCGCCAGCAGCACCCAGACTAGCGGGAGGAATGAGCAGTTCTTC,CASSTQTSGRNEQFF
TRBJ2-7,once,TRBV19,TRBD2,TGTGCCAGTTCTAGCGGGATAGCCCCTCCTACGACCGAGCAGTACTTC,CASSSGIAPPTTEQYF
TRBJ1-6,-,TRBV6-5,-,TGTGCCAGCAAACCTCCGGGGGACGGTAATTCACCCCTCCACTTT,CASKPPGDGNSPLHF
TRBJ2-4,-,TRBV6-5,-,TGTGCCAGCAGTTACCTCCCGTCGGGCGGTGAAAACATTCAGTACTTC,CASSYLPSGGENIQYF
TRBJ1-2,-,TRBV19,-,TGTGCCAGTAGTCCTACAGGCCTTAACTATGGCTACACCTTC,CASSPTGLNYGYTF
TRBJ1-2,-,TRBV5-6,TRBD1,TGTGCCAGCAGCTTGAAACCCTCAGGGGGTTATGGCTACACCTTC,CASSLKPSGGYGYTF
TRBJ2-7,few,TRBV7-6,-,TGTGCCAGCAGCGCAGCGCGATCCTCGGGCGAGCAGTACTTC,CASSAARSSGEQYF
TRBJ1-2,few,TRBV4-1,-,TGCGCCAGCAGCCAAGTTCCTGTGAGGGAGAGTGGCTACACCTTC,CASSQVPVRESGYTF
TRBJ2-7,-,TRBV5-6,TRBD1,TGTGCCAGCAGTACAAAACAGGGGGCAGTCTACGAGCAGTACTTC,CASSTKQGAVYEQYF
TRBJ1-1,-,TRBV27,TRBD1,TGTGCCAGCAGTAAACAGGGGAGGCTGAACACTGAAGCTTTCTTT,CASSKQGRLNTEAFF
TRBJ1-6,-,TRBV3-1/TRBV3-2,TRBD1,TGTGCCAGCAGCTTCCGGGACAGGGGCCCAAATTCACCCCTCCACTTT,CASSFRDRGPNSPLHF
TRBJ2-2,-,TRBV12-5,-,TGTGCTAGTGGTTTGTCGACAAAGCGGGCCGGGGAGCTGTTTTTT,CASGLSTKRAGELFF
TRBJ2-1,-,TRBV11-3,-,TGTGCCAGCAGCACCTTGGGGGGTTTGGGCTTACAAGGGGAGCAGTTCTTC,CASSTLGGLGLQGEQFF
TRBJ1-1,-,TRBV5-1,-,TGCGCCAGCAGCTTGGACGGTGGGGTCGGGAACACTGAAGCTTTCTTT,CASSLDGGVGNTEAFF
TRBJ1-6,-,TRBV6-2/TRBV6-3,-,TGTGCCAGCAGTTATTTGTCACCCCAGAAGAATTCACCCCTCCACTTT,CASSYLSPQKNSPLHF
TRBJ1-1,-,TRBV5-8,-,TGTGCCAGCAGCTTGGAGGTTTCGGGGACTGAAGCTTTCTTT,CASSLEVSGTEAFF
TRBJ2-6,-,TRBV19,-,TGTGCCAGTAGTACAGGGTGGACTGGGGCCAACGTCCTGACTTTC,CASSTGWTGANVLTF
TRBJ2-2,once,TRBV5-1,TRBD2,TGCGCCAGCAGCTTGGAGGTAGCGGGAAACACCGGGGAGCTGTTTTTT,CASSLEVAGNTGELFF
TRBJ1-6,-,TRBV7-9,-,TGTGCCAGCAGCTTAGGGGCAGGGGTATATTCACCCCTCCACTTT,CASSLGAGVYSPLHF
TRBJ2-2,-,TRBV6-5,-,TGTGCCAGCAGCCACAGGGGGGGCACCGGGGAGCTGTTTTTT,CASSHRGGTGELFF
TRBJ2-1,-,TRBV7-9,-,TGTGCCAGCAGCTCCCTCACCTACAATGAGCAGTTCTTC,CASSSLTYNEQFF
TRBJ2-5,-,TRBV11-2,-,TGTGCCAGCACCGTCATTGGTTGGTCTGAGGAGACCCAGTACTTC,CASTVIGWSEETQYF
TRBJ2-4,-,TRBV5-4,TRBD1,TGTGCCAGCAGCTCGGGGCTGACAGGGTTGGCCAAAAACATTCAGTACTTC,CASSSGLTGLAKNIQYF
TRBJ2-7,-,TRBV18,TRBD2,TGTGCCAGCTCACCACCACCCTCTAGCGGGAGTAACGAGCAGTACTTC,CASSPPPSSGSNEQYF
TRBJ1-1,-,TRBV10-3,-,TGTGCCATCAGTGAGAGGGGGGAGTTGACTGAAGCTTTCTTT,CAISERGELTEAFF
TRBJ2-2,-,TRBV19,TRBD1,TGTGCCAGTAGTGCAAGACAGGGGTCCACCGGGGAGCTGTTTTTT,CASSARQGSTGELFF
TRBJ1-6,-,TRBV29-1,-,TGCAGCGTTGCGCCCAGTGGAGGTTCACCCCTCCACTTT,CSVAPSGGSPLHF
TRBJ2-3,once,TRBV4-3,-,TGCGCCAGCAGCCAAGAAGTGCGACTTAACACAGATACGCAGTATTTT,CASSQEVRLNTDTQYF
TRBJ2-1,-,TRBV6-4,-,TGTGCCAGCAGTGACTCCAGCGCTTCGAACAATGAGCAGTTCTTC,CASSDSSASNNEQFF
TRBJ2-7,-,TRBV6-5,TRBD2,TGTGCCAGCAGTTACTCGAGACTAGCGGGGAGCGAGCAGTACTTC,CASSYSRLAGSEQYF
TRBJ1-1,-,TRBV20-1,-,TGCAGTGCAAGTGGGCTGGGACAGAACACTGAAGCTTTCTTT,CSASGLGQNTEAFF
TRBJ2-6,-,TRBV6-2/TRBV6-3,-,TGTGCCAGCAGTTCTCAAGGGTCTGGGGCCAACGTCCTGACTTTC,CASSSQGSGANVLTF
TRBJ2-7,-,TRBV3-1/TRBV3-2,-,TGTGCCAGCAGCCATCCGGGGCACCAGCAGTACTTC,CASSHPGHQQYF
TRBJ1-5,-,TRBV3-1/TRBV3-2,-,TGTGCCAGCAGCCAAGAGGGAGGGGTTCAGCCCCAGCATTTT,CASSQEGGVQPQHF
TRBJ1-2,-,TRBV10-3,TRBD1,TGTGCCATCAGACCTTGGACAGGGAGTGGTTATTTAGATGGCTACACCTTC,CAIRPWTGSGYLDGYTF
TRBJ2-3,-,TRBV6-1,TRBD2,TGTGCCAGCAGTGAAGCGCTAGCGGGAGGGGCAGATACGCAGTATTTT,CASSEALAGGADTQYF
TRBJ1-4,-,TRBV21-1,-,TGTGCCAGCAGCAAAAGTACAGTTAGAGAAAAACTGTTTTTT,CASSKSTVREKLFF
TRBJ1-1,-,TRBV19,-,TGTGCCAGTAGTACAACCGAGGACAGTTGGGGCACTGAAGCTTTCTTT,CASSTTEDSWGTEAFF
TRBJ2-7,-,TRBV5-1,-,TGCGCCAGCAGCTCAGCCTACGACAGGCGCCACGAGCAGTACTTC,CASSSAYDRRHEQYF
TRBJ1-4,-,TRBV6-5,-,TGTGCCAGCAGGAGGACTTCTGGTAATGAAAAACTGTTTTTT,CASRRTSGNEKLFF